This TCR beta chain was found in a study of blood T cell repertoires in COVID-19 (dated by TCRdb to about 2020). Concerning the study at large: Samples covering the acute and convalescent phases of COVID-19 were provided by collaborators in the United States, Italy and Spain. Nearly every sample came with metadata listing a de-identified subject ID, COVID-19 status, age in years and sex. The repertoires were released in a freely available public database intended as a resource for research on the immune response to SARS-CoV-2. The samples were drawn from two sources: the first 160 participants of the ongoing ImmuneRACE study, and 1,254 subjects contributed by 6 global collaborators. HLA class I and class II types, where available, came from metadata supplied by the sample provider rather than from assay-based typing. The material from the prospective study consisted of cDNA or gDNA derived from T cells, B-cell-depleted T cells, or PBMCs. The dataset comprised deeply sampled blood TCRbeta repertoires from subjects exposed to, actively infected with, or recovered from COVID-19. What the work shows at the level of the full study, not this receptor alone: Clinical and demographic metadata were provided uncurated, with the amount varying by source and participant.

Whole blood was collected in K2EDTA tubes by collaborating institutions according to the institutions' own protocols. For TCRbeta analysis, collaborators shipped samples in one of three forms: frozen whole blood, isolated PBMCs, or DNA extracted from either of those sample types. TCRbeta CDR3 regions were amplified from genomic DNA by means of the immunoSEQ Assay, a bias-controlled multiplex PCR. In the authors' own workflow: The number of nucleated cells in each sample was estimated by amplification of reference gene primers within the assay. To quantify the absolute abundance of each unique TCRbeta CDR3 rearrangement, sequence reads were collapsed and filtered. Productive Simpson clonality was computed per sample as the square root of Simpson's diversity index over productive rearrangements. In its TCRdb copy, this immuneACCESS table keeps in-frame sequences only and misses some clones. Where compared with another copy, unresolved V genes explain less than half of these, and the others have no known cause. Clone size and V and J calls were adopted from that table, with D and trimming inferred from the DNA. In all, the sample holds 150,000 to 170,000 clones, and approximately 73% of those were seen once. The ten largest clones represent roughly 3.6% of the sample.

As regards this clone: The antigen it recognizes is unknown. Within one base of it there is no much larger clone, and no base qualities were kept.

The sample was peripheral blood. The clonotype comes from a woman older than 75 with acute or convalescent COVID-19.

The CDR3 region: CASGRDSSAGEQYF. The nucleotides are TGTGCCAGCGGCCGGGACAGTTCGGCGGGGGAGCAGTACTTC. The rearrangement combines TRBV7-9 with TRBJ2-7, with TRBD1 perhaps the D gene, on 7 matching bases. The junction shows trimming of 8 bases on V and 7 bases on J, plus 21 bases between the germline ends. CDR1 and CDR2 (SEHNR, FQNEAQ) derive from the germline V gene (reference sequence). Measured from the cysteine to the phenylalanine, the CDR3 is 14 residues long. Only the CDR3 portion is preserved as DNA: 42 bases, with reading frame beginning at the first base.